The 26 T cell receptor beta chains reported below all come from one sample, sequenced in a study of cytomegalovirus exposure and HLA in healthy donors. Data came from immunoSEQ multiplex PCR; TCRdb stores just in-frame clones and leaves some out. The sample yields about 110,000 clones, about 92% seen once. The sample comprised PBMCs. The receptors originated from a woman in her late teens or twenties in good health and CMV-seronegative.

The chain has TRBV9 and TRBJ2-1; TRBD2 matches at 10 bases. From germline, CDR1 is SGDLS and CDR2 YYNGEE. After removal of 7 bases from V and 10 bases from J, the junction contained 8 bases not matched to a gene. The CDR3 runs 13 residues. CDR3 nucleotides: TGTGCCAGCGGGACTAGCGAGGCCGGGGAGCAGTTCTTC. This sequence encodes CASGTSEAGEQFF.

The DNA for the CDR3 is TGCAGCGGGAGCGGGGCCAGCACAGATACGCAGTATTTT. Translated: CSGSGASTDTQYF. V is TRBV29-1 and J is TRBJ2-3, with 7 bases fitting TRBD2. Germline loops: CDR1 SQVTM, CDR2 ANQGSEA. CDR3 length: 13 residues. The trim removed 7 bases at V and 0 bases at J, leaving 4 bases unmatched.

This chain connects TRBV29-1 to TRBJ1-4, with D possibly TRBD1 on 5 matching bases. In germline, CDR1 is SQVTM, CDR2 ANQGSEA. V was pared by 3 bases and J by 7 bases, with 6 bases between. The CDR3 runs to 11 residues. The CDR3 DNA reads as TGCAGCGTTGACGGGGGTGAAAAACTGTTTTTT. This sequence encodes CSVDGGEKLFF.

The CDR3 region has the DNA TGTGCCAGCAGTGAATATGGAGCCGTAGTGAGGCGAGGATACTTC. Translating it yields CASSEYGAVVRRGYF. The rearrangement uses TRBV6-1 and TRBJ2-7; D call uncertain. The germline V gene encodes CDR1 MNHNS and CDR2 SASEGT. Trimming stripped 2 bases from V and 13 bases from J, with 24 bases between. The CDR3 is made up of 15 amino acids.

The chain combines TRBV15 with TRBJ1-3, with D hard to call. Trimming removed 1 base from V and 4 bases from J, with 11 bases in between. CDR3 length equals 15 residues. Germline V lookup: CDR1 LNHNV, CDR2 YYDKDF (reference sequence). This chain's CDR3 is CATSRARTGGNTIYF. CDR3 bases: TGTGCCACCAGCAGAGCCCGAACGGGGGGAAACACCATATATTTT.

The rearrangement uses TRBV5-1 and TRBJ2-1, with 9 nucleotides matching TRBD1. J gave up 6 bases and V 1 base, and 8 bases lay outside the gene matches. This CDR3 spans 16 amino acids. Germline values: CDR1 SGHRS, CDR2 YFSETQ. CDR3 sequence: CASSLSVDRGSNEQFF. The DNA for the CDR3 is TGCGCCAGCAGCTTGAGTGTGGACAGGGGTTCCAATGAGCAGTTCTTC.

The rearrangement joins TRBV30 to TRBJ2-2; TRBD1 matches 7 bases. Germline values: CDR1 GTSNPN, CDR2 SVGIG (reference sequence). The CDR3 extends over 15 amino acids. V dropped 0 bases and J dropped 8; count of bases not matched to a gene: 9. The CDR3 DNA reads as TGTGCCTGGAGTGTAGGGACAGTCCGAGGAGGGGAGCTGTTTTTT. It translates to CAWSVGTVRGGELFF.

With respect to this clone: The junction departs from the called germline gene at one end, perhaps through a read error. The V gene is TRBV15, the J gene TRBJ2-1, with 9 bases matching TRBD2. The CDR3 covers 14 residues. Germline V gene sequence: CDR1 LNHNV, CDR2 YYDKDF (reference sequence). The CDR3 spells CATSPRGGGASGLF. The DNA for the CDR3 is TGTGCCACCAGCCCACGCGGGGGGGGCGCGTCAGGCCTCTTC.

The CDR3 spells CAWSLTSGNEKLFF. DNA of the CDR3: TGTGCCTGGAGCTTAACATCGGGTAATGAAAAACTGTTTTTT. The V gene is TRBV30, the J gene TRBJ1-4; D remains unclear. Germline V gene sequence: CDR1 GTSNPN, CDR2 SVGIG (reference sequence). V lost 3 bases to trimming and J lost 4 bases, with 12 bases between them. The CDR3 totals 14 residues.

This clone was seen only once. This chain joins TRBV7-2 and TRBJ1-4, with 10 nucleotides matching TRBD1. Germline trimming cut 6 bases from V and 7 bases from J; bases unmatched to any gene: 11. This CDR3 has 16 amino acids. The germline V gene encodes CDR1 SGHTA and CDR2 FQGNSA. CDR3 coding DNA: TGTGCCAGCAGGACCGGGACAGGGGCCAAGGGTGAAAAACTGTTTTTT. Its protein is CASRTGTGAKGEKLFF.

V usage is TRBV29-1 and J usage is TRBJ1-1; possible D gene TRBD1, 6 bases. Looked up from germline, CDR1 is SQVTM and CDR2 is ANQGSEA. The CDR3 spans 18 residues. The V end was cut by 0 bases, the J end by 0 bases, with 20 bases between. The CDR3 spells CSVEERTALPTLNTEAFF. CDR3 coding DNA: TGCAGCGTTGAAGAAAGGACAGCTCTCCCGACCTTGAACACTGAAGCTTTCTTT.

This chain links TRBV14 with TRBJ1-2; possible D gene TRBD1, 5 bases. V lost 0 bases to trimming and J lost 8 bases, with 28 bases between them. The germline V gene encodes CDR1 SGHDN and CDR2 FVKESK. CDR3 length: 19 amino acids. CDR3 sequence reads: CASSQETPKGARALAGYTF. The CDR3 DNA reads as TGTGCCAGCAGCCAAGAAACGCCGAAAGGGGCCCGGGCGCTCGCCGGCTACACCTTC.

V gene TRBV2 combines with J gene TRBJ2-1; 11 nucleotides line up with TRBD1. Germline CDR1 reads SNHLY; CDR2 reads FYNNEI. V dropped 7 bases and J dropped 9; count of bases not matched to a gene: 8. The CDR3 loop spans 14 amino acids. The CDR3 region has the DNA TGTGCCAGCACCAAGGGACAGGGGGTATTTGAGCAGTTCTTC. Translating it yields CASTKGQGVFEQFF.

This chain connects TRBV7-8 to TRBJ1-2; TRBD1 matches at 9 bases. V shed 2 bases and J 7 bases; nucleotides not matched to a gene: 2. This CDR3 is 13 amino acids long. In germline, CDR1 is SGHVS, CDR2 FQNEAQ. CDR3 nucleotides: TGTGCCAGCAGCTTAAGGACAGGGGTTGGCTACACCTTC. It encodes CASSLRTGVGYTF.

V usage is TRBV30 and J usage is TRBJ2-5, with 11 bases lining up with TRBD2. This CDR3 region has 17 residues. Germline V CDR1 and CDR2: GTSNPN, SVGIG (reference sequence). The V gene end was trimmed by 0 bases and the J gene end by 2 bases; junction bases not matched to a gene: 8. DNA for the CDR3: TGTGCCTGGAGTGTCGGAATAGCGGGGGGGCGGCAAGAGACCCAGTACTTC. Amino acids: CAWSVGIAGGRQETQYF.

This clone was counted between two and nine times. The rearrangement joins TRBV7-2 to TRBJ2-7; D is possibly TRBD1 (6 bases). Deletions cut 3 bases from V and 4 bases from J, with 28 bases between. Germline values: CDR1 SGHTA, CDR2 FQGNSA. The CDR3 has 19 amino acids. The CDR3 DNA reads as TGTGCCAGCAGCTTCCAGGGGCATATCGGATATACGGGATCATACGAGCAGTACTTC. It yields the protein CASSFQGHIGYTGSYEQYF.

The chain is built from TRBV21-1 and TRBJ1-5. TRBV21-1 is marked as a pseudogene. This CDR3 is 9 amino acids long. DNA of the CDR3: TGTGCCATCGGTCAGCCCCAGCATTTT. Translating it yields CAIGQPQHF.

This chain connects TRBV6-4 to TRBJ2-1; 12 nucleotides match TRBD2. Trimming at V came to 0 bases and at J to 8 bases, leaving 2 bases not matched to a gene. This CDR3 region has 15 residues. Per the germline V gene, CDR1 is MRHNA and CDR2 is SNTAGT. The CDR3 spells CASSDSTSGGDEQFF. In DNA, the CDR3 is TGTGCCAGCAGTGACTCGACTAGCGGGGGAGATGAGCAGTTCTTC.

The chain uses TRBV28 and TRBJ1-2, with D tentatively TRBD1 (5 bases). Germline CDR1 and CDR2: MDHEN and SYDVKM. The CDR3 runs 12 residues. V gave up 4 bases and J gave up 8 bases, with 11 bases separating them. The CDR3 loop reads CASSSTGPGYTF. The CDR3 nucleotides read TGTGCCAGCAGTTCAACAGGACCCGGCTACACCTTC.

V and J are TRBV5-1 and TRBJ1-3; D gene uncertain. There are 14 residues in the CDR3. Trimming took off 3 bases at V and 1 base at J, with 8 bases between the two ends. The germline gives CDR1 SGHRS, CDR2 YFSETQ. The CDR3 is CASSSGFSGNTIYF. The CDR3 DNA is TGCGCCAGCAGCTCGGGTTTTTCTGGAAACACCATATATTTT. Full variable domain (remainder filled in from reference TRBV5-1 and TRBJ1-3): KAGVTQTPRYLIKTRGQQVTLSCSPISGHRSVSWYQQTPGQGLQFLFEYFSETQRNKGNFPGRFSGRQFSNSRSEMNVSTLELGDSALYLCASSSGFSGNTIYFGEGSWLTVV.

The V gene is TRBV27, the J gene TRBJ2-1, with 9 bases aligning to TRBD2. The CDR3 is made up of 20 amino acids. Germline CDR1 reads MNHEY; CDR2 reads SMNVEV (reference sequence). V lost 2 bases and J lost 5; bases outside the gene matches: 19. CDR3 sequence reads: CASSLERGVPTTNRDNEQFF. Here the CDR3 DNA reads TGTGCCAGCAGTTTAGAGCGGGGGGTCCCAACGACCAACCGTGACAATGAGCAGTTCTTC.

The chain uses TRBV19 and TRBJ1-1, with D unresolved. In germline, CDR1 is LNHDA, CDR2 SQIVND (reference sequence). Trimming left V 1 base short and J 3 bases short, with 12 bases between. The length of the CDR3 is 15 residues. CDR3 bases: TGTGCCAGTAGTATAGCTGGCAGGCCGGACACTGAAGCTTTCTTT. It translates to CASSIAGRPDTEAFF.

V and J are TRBV5-1 and TRBJ1-4; TRBD1 matches at 9 bases. The CDR3 spans 16 residues. Germline CDR1 and CDR2: SGHRS and YFSETQ. Trimming cost V 2 bases and J 4 bases; bases outside gene matches: 6. CDR3 amino acids: CASSFGGTGYNEKLFF. Here the CDR3 DNA reads TGCGCCAGCAGCTTTGGTGGGACAGGGTATAATGAAAAACTGTTTTTT.

The J gene is TRBJ1-2, the V gene TRBV4-1; possibly TRBD1 for D (6 bases). Trimming left V 0 bases short and J 4 bases short, with 15 bases between. The CDR3 spans 16 residues. Germline values: CDR1 MGHRA, CDR2 YSYEKL. CDR3 loop: CASSQDRTGGGYGYTF. CDR3 coding DNA: TGCGCCAGCAGCCAAGATCGAACGGGGGGCGGCTATGGCTACACCTTC.

The chain recombines TRBV7-9 with TRBJ1-1; 9 nucleotides line up with TRBD1. Per the germline V gene, CDR1 is SEHNR and CDR2 is FQNEAQ (reference sequence). This CDR3 is built from 16 residues. The V gene end was trimmed by 4 bases and the J gene end by 1 base; junction bases not matched to a gene: 7. The CDR3 DNA follows: TGTGCCAGCAGCTACCCGGGACAGGGACAGAACACTGAAGCTTTCTTT. Translated: CASSYPGQGQNTEAFF.

The rearrangement uses TRBV5-4 and TRBJ2-1, with a tentative D call TRBD1 (6 bases). Trimming took off 2 bases at V and 4 bases at J, with 13 bases between the two ends. Germline V gene lookup returns CDR1 SGHNT and CDR2 YYREEE (reference sequence). The CDR3 is 15 residues long. The CDR3 DNA reads as TGTGCCAGCAGCTTTACGAGGACAGCTTACAATGAGCAGTTCTTC. It encodes CASSFTRTAYNEQFF.